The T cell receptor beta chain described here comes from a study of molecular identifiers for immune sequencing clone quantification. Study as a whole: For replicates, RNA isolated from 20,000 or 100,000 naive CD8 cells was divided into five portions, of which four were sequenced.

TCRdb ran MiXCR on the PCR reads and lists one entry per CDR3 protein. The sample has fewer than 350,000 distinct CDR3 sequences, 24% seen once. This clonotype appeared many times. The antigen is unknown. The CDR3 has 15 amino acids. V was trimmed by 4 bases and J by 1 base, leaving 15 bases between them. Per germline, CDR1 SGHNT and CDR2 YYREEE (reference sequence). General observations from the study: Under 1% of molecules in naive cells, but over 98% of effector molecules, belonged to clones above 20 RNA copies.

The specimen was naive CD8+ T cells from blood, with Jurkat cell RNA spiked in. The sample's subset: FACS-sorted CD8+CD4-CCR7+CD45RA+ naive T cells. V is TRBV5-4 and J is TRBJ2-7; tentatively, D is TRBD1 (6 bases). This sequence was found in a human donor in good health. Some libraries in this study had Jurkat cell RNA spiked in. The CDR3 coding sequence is TGTGCCAGCAGCCTGACCGGAACAGGGTCCTACGAGCAGTACTTC. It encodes CASSLTGTGSYEQYF. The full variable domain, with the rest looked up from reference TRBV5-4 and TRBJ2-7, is ETGVTQSPTHLIKTRGQQVTLRCSSQSGHNTVSWYQQALGQGPQFIFQYYREEENGRGNFPPRFSGLQFPNYSSELNVNALELDDSALYLCASSLTGTGSYEQYFGPGTRLTVT.